This TCR beta chain was found in a study of cytomegalovirus exposure and HLA in healthy donors. The V end was cut by 4 bases, the J end by 1 base, with 14 bases between. CDR1 and CDR2 from the germline V gene are SGHNT and YYREEE (reference sequence). The CDR3 contains 16 residues. Primers: 60 Vbeta forward and 13 Jbeta reverse. In the original workflow: Later, an analysis found about 80 million unique TCR beta chains, and roughly 9.9 million of these were shared. Using immunoSEQ multiplex PCR, the repertoire was profiled, and TCRdb retains in-frame clones only, with some absent. V, J and clone size reflect that table, while D and trimming were determined from the DNA. The repertoire has 150,000 to 200,000 clones, around 76% of them found once; the top ten carry under 2%. This clone was picked up a small number of times. Its antigen is unknown. Findings of the study overall: TCR sequences were mostly rare, though some public TCRs occurred in many donors.

The sequence came from a man between 35 and 55 years old in good health and CMV-seronegative. V and J are TRBV5-4 and TRBJ2-2, with TRBD2 as a possible D gene (6 bases). Sequenced input: PBMCs. CDR3 DNA sequence: TGTGCCAGCAGCCCGGGCGGTAGCGGGAACACCGGGGAGCTGTTTTTT. Its protein is CASSPGGSGNTGELFF.